This T cell receptor (beta chain) is from a study of shared clonotypes between healthy human individuals. The V end was cut by 3 bases, the J end by 4 bases, with 9 bases between. Germline CDR1 MGHRA, CDR2 YSYEKL. CDR3 length equals 13 residues. The assay was immunoSEQ multiplex PCR, and TCRdb's table has in-frame clones only and misses some. The profile shows about 2 million clones, around 96% of them singletons. Naive CD8 cells lacked CD45RO, underwent positive selection for CCR7 and left out terminally differentiated effector memory CD45RA+ cells. The sample holds one count of this clone. V is TRBV4-1 and J is TRBJ1-1; tentative D call: TRBD1 (6 bases). The origin of this receptor is a young man in good health. The specimen sequenced was naive CD8+ T cells sorted from blood. The CDR3, as DNA: TGCGCCAGCAGCCAGGGACACCTCACTGAAGCTTTCTTT. This gives the protein CASSQGHLTEAFF.